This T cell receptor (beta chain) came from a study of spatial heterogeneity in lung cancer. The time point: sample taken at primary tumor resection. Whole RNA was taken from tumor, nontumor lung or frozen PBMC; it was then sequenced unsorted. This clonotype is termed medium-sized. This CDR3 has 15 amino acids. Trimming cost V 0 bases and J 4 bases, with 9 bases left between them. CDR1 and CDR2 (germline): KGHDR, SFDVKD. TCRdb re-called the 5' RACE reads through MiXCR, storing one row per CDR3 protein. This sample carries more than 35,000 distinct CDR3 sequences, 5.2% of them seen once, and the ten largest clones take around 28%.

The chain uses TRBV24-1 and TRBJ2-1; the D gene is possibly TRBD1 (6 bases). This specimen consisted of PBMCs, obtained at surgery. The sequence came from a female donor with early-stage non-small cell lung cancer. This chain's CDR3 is CATSDLETGYNEQFF. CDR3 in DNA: TGTGCCACCAGTGATTTGGAGACAGGATACAATGAGCAGTTCTTC.